Presented here are 22 T cell receptor beta chains from one specimen sequenced in a study of blood T cell repertoires in COVID-19. The data were produced by immunoSEQ multiplex PCR, yet TCRdb's version contains in-frame clones alone and is incomplete. The top ten clones hold 4% to 5.5% of a sample with over 350,000 clones, 75% to 90% of them seen once. The sequencing input was peripheral blood. All receptors come from a woman aged 25 to 39 with acute or convalescent COVID-19.

The chain employs TRBV6-6 and TRBJ2-7; 10 bases agree with TRBD1. The CDR3 spans 14 residues. J lost 7 bases, V lost 2 bases, and 5 bases had no gene match. The germline V gene encodes CDR1 MNHNY and CDR2 SVGAGI (reference sequence). The CDR3 protein is CASSYPGTGEEQYF. DNA for the CDR3: TGTGCCAGCAGTTACCCCGGGACAGGGGAAGAGCAGTACTTC.

V and J are TRBV2 and TRBJ2-6; D is uncertain. Looked up from germline, CDR1 is SNHLY and CDR2 is FYNNEI. CDR3 size: 16 residues. V was cut by 3 bases and J by 0 bases, with 9 bases left in between. In nucleotides, the CDR3 is TGTGCCAGCAGTGAGTCTCGGAGCTCTGGGGCCAACGTCCTGACTTTC. It translates to CASSESRSSGANVLTF.

CDR3 DNA sequence: TGTGCCAGCTCAGGACAGGGGGCGCGCACCGGGGAGCTGTTTTTT. It is translated as CASSGQGARTGELFF. This chain uses TRBV25-1 with TRBJ2-2; TRBD1 aligns across 11 bases. J was trimmed by 4 bases and V by 8 bases; bases with no gene match: 6. The CDR3 totals 15 residues. Germline V gene data show CDR1 as MGHDK and CDR2 as SYGVNS. The full variable domain, with the rest looked up from reference TRBV25-1 and TRBJ2-2, is EADIYQTPRYLVIGTGKKITLECSQTMGHDKMYWYQQDPGMELHLIHYSYGVNSTEKGDLSSESTVSRIRTEHFPLTLESARPSHTSQYLCASSGQGARTGELFFGEGSRLTVL.

J is TRBJ2-2 and V is TRBV6-5; D may be TRBD2 (6 bases). The CDR3 length is 16 residues. Germline CDR1 MNHEY, CDR2 SVGAGI. V was clipped by 0 bases and J by 4 bases, with 12 bases between them. The CDR3 protein is CASSYSSGRGTGELFF. The CDR3 DNA is TGTGCCAGCAGTTACTCTAGCGGTCGGGGCACCGGGGAGCTGTTTTTT.

This clone was counted once. The rearrangement uses TRBV6-6 and TRBJ2-5; 8 positions match TRBD1. The trim removed 5 bases at V and 4 bases at J, leaving 9 bases unmatched. There are 15 residues in the CDR3. The germline V gene has CDR1 MNHNY and CDR2 SVGAGI (reference sequence). This chain's CDR3 is CASSKSRTGSETQYF. The CDR3 DNA reads TGTGCCAGCAGTAAGTCACGGACAGGGTCAGAGACCCAGTACTTC.

This rearrangement joins TRBV7-9 to TRBJ2-7, with 7 bases matching TRBD1. Losses at the gene ends were 4 bases for V and 4 bases for J; bases not matched to a gene: 13. The CDR3 length is 16 residues. Germline CDR1 is SEHNR and CDR2 is FQNEAQ (reference sequence). DNA for the CDR3: TGTGCCAGCAGCTCTGTACAGGGGCCCAAAATGTACGAGCAGTACTTC. Translation gives CASSSVQGPKMYEQYF.

This rearrangement joins TRBV6-1 to TRBJ2-1, with TRBD2 matching over 7 bases. Germline CDR1 MNHNS, CDR2 SASEGT. This CDR3 contains 16 residues. The junction had 10 bases not matched to a gene; V was cut back by 2 bases and J by 6 bases. The CDR3 DNA reads as TGTGCCAGCAGTGAAATTTGGAGCGGGGTGTTCAATGAGCAGTTCTTC. This translates into CASSEIWSGVFNEQFF.

This clone was counted only a few times. This rearrangement joins TRBV2 to TRBJ2-4; 16 nucleotides match TRBD2. Trimming removed 7 bases from V and 7 bases from J; junction bases left unmatched: 10. The CDR3 is 17 amino acids. Per germline, CDR1 SNHLY and CDR2 FYNNEI. CDR3 nucleotide sequence: TGTGCCAGCAAAAACGGGACTAGCGGGGGGGCTGGGAACATTCAGTACTTC. This sequence encodes CASKNGTSGGAGNIQYF.

The gene calls are TRBV5-4 and TRBJ2-1, with D unclear. Germline V lookup: CDR1 SGHNT, CDR2 YYREEE (reference sequence). The CDR3 is made up of 12 amino acids. Trimming shortened V by 4 bases and J by 4 bases, and 6 bases separated the two germline ends. CDR3: CASSEKYNEQFF. CDR3 in DNA: TGTGCCAGCAGCGAGAAGTACAATGAGCAGTTCTTC.

The rearrangement links TRBV5-5 to TRBJ2-3, with 9 bases matching TRBD1. Per germline, CDR1 SGHKS and CDR2 YYEKEE (reference sequence). This CDR3 is built from 15 residues. Trimming took 5 bases from V and 8 from J; bases not matched to a gene: 12. CDR3 nucleotide sequence: TGTGCCAGCAGTACGGGACAGGGTCTAGGGGGTACGCAGTATTTT. The encoded protein is CASSTGQGLGGTQYF. Complete variable domain (other parts from reference TRBV5-5 and TRBJ2-3): DAGVTQSPTHLIKTRGQQVTLRCSPISGHKSVSWYQQVLGQGPQFIFQYYEKEERGRGNFPDRFSARQFPNYSSELNVNALLLGDSALYLCASSTGQGLGGTQYFGPGTRLTVL.

Notes on this clone: This sample also contains other DNA sequences that code for the same CDR3. V and J are TRBV6-5 and TRBJ1-2; D ambiguous. Germline lookup yields CDR1 MNHEY and CDR2 SVGAGI. CDR3 size: 14 residues. Trimming pared 2 bases from V and 3 bases from J, leaving 10 bases between. CDR3 DNA: TGTGCCAGCAGTTACAGTGCGGGCGACTATGGCTACACCTTC. Protein product: CASSYSAGDYGYTF.

V is TRBV9 and J is TRBJ1-2; 7 bases match TRBD1. CDR1 and CDR2 from the germline V gene are SGDLS and YYNGEE. The CDR3 runs 14 residues. V dropped 2 bases and J dropped 6; count of bases not matched to a gene: 7. CDR3 DNA sequence: TGTGCCAGCAGCGTCGGGACCACAGGGGATGGCTACACCTTC. Protein sequence: CASSVGTTGDGYTF. Based on the CDR3 plus reference TRBV9 and TRBJ1-2, the full variable domain is DSGVTQTPKHLITATGQRVTLRCSPRSGDLSVYWYQQSLDQGLQFLIQYYNGEERAKGNILERFSAQQFPDLHSELNLSSLELGDSALYFCASSVGTTGDGYTFGSGTRLTVV.

The V call is TRBV5-6, the J call TRBJ2-3, with D possibly being TRBD2 (5 bases). CDR1 SGHDT and CDR2 YYEEEE come from the germline V gene. V shed 0 bases and J shed 4 bases, with 12 bases lying between them. This CDR3 has 15 amino acids. The CDR3 loop reads CASSLVTGNADTQYF. In DNA, the CDR3 is TGTGCCAGCAGCTTGGTAACCGGGAACGCAGATACGCAGTATTTT.

V usage is TRBV18 and J usage is TRBJ1-4; TRBD1 might be the D (6 bases). Deletions cut 4 bases from V and 3 bases from J, with 12 bases between. Germline assignment: CDR1 KGHSH and CDR2 LQKENI. This CDR3 region has 15 residues. CDR3 residues: CASSRLQGSNEKLFF. The CDR3 coding sequence is TGTGCCAGCTCACGGCTACAGGGTTCTAATGAAAAACTGTTTTTT.

The chain uses TRBV28 and TRBJ2-7, with TRBD1 matching over 7 bases. CDR1 MDHEN and CDR2 SYDVKM come from the germline V gene. J was trimmed by 4 bases and V by 2 bases; bases with no gene match: 11. This CDR3 has 16 residues. In DNA, the CDR3 is TGTGCCAGCAGTTTAAATTCGGGGACAGTCCGTTACGAGCAGTACTTC. Amino acid sequence: CASSLNSGTVRYEQYF.

The chain joins TRBV13 to TRBJ2-1; TRBD2 matches at 15 bases. The length of the CDR3 is 17 residues. Germline V gene sequence: CDR1 PRHDT, CDR2 FYEKMQ (reference sequence). V trimming: 5 bases; J trimming: 9 bases; junction bases outside the gene matches: 11. CDR3 protein: CASSPLGTSGGKLEQFF. CDR3 in DNA: TGTGCCAGCAGCCCACTAGGGACTAGCGGGGGGAAGCTTGAGCAGTTCTTC.

This clone showed up just once. This chain joins TRBV9 and TRBJ2-3; maybe TRBD2 (5 bases). The CDR3 has 16 amino acids. V shed 0 bases and J shed 0 bases, with 11 bases lying between them. Germline V gene sequence: CDR1 SGDLS, CDR2 YYNGEE. DNA for the CDR3: TGTGCCAGCAGCGTAGCTTCGGGATCTAGCACAGATACGCAGTATTTT. As protein: CASSVASGSSTDTQYF.

The rearrangement uses TRBV7-3 and TRBJ2-7; TRBD1 agrees at 8 bases. V lost 8 bases and J lost 2; bases outside the gene matches: 11. Looked up from germline, CDR1 is SGHTA and CDR2 is FQGTGA. This CDR3 is 15 amino acids long. CDR3 protein: CASGQGVVGAYEQYF. The DNA of the CDR3 is TGTGCCAGCGGACAGGGAGTCGTCGGGGCCTACGAGCAGTACTTC.

The genes are TRBV6-5 and TRBJ2-3; D ambiguous. V was trimmed by 0 bases and J by 6 bases, leaving 7 bases between them. The germline V gene has CDR1 MNHEY and CDR2 SVGAGI. CDR3 length: 13 residues. The CDR3 sequence: CASSYSRSDTQYF. The CDR3 DNA is TGTGCCAGCAGTTACTCGAGATCCGATACGCAGTATTTT.

The V call is TRBV6-6, the J call TRBJ2-7; 9 bases agree with TRBD1. Germline lookup yields CDR1 MNHNY and CDR2 SVGAGI (reference sequence). V lost 4 bases, J lost 5 bases, and 9 bases stayed unmatched. The CDR3 runs 15 residues. The CDR3 spells CASSSTGGIFHEQYF. The CDR3 region has the DNA TGTGCCAGCAGTTCCACAGGGGGCATATTCCACGAGCAGTACTTC.

V is TRBV18 and J is TRBJ1-3; D gene ambiguous. Germline V CDR1 and CDR2: KGHSH, LQKENI. Trimming removed 5 bases at V and 0 bases at J, with 11 bases between. This CDR3 is built from 15 residues. The CDR3 sequence: CASSASASSGNTIYF. For the CDR3, the DNA is TGTGCCAGCTCAGCGTCAGCGAGCTCTGGAAACACCATATATTTT. Combining the CDR3 with reference TRBV18 and TRBJ1-3 gives the whole variable domain NAGVMQNPRHLVRRRGQEARLRCSPMKGHSHVYWYRQLPEEGLKFMVYLQKENIIDESGMPKERFSAEFPKEGPSILRIQQVVRGDSAAYFCASSASASSGNTIYFGEGSWLTVV.

V gene TRBV7-9 combines with J gene TRBJ2-1; 7 bases fit TRBD1. V was pared by 7 bases and J by 6 bases, with 6 bases of the junction left unmatched. Germline assignment: CDR1 SEHNR and CDR2 FQNEAQ (reference sequence). The CDR3 has 13 amino acids. The CDR3 is CASKGTVSNEQFF. CDR3 in DNA: TGTGCCAGCAAAGGGACAGTGAGCAATGAGCAGTTCTTC.